The present T cell receptor (beta chain) was sequenced within a study of cytomegalovirus exposure and HLA in healthy donors. Note on this clone: Its antigen is currently unknown.

Whole-study results and caveats: Most TCR sequences proved rare, with some public TCRs found in many donors. Later genetic work tied a missense DCLRE1C variant to beta-chain V and J trimming.

Trimming took 2 bases from V and 7 from J, leaving 9 bases between them. Germline lookup yields CDR1 SGHAT and CDR2 FQNNGV. The CDR3 is made up of 13 amino acids. The PCR was carried out with 60 Vbeta primers and 13 Jbeta primers. Some clones are missing from TCRdb's copy, which holds only in-frame ones; the method was immunoSEQ multiplex PCR. The sample includes 200,000 or so clones, 80% to 85% of them seen just once. The V gene is TRBV11-2, the J gene TRBJ1-3; D unclear. This clonotype originated in a boy younger than 18 in good health and CMV-seronegative. Sequencing was carried out using PBMCs. The CDR3 is CASSLFSGNTIYF. CDR3 nucleotide sequence: TGTGCCAGCAGCTTATTCTCCGGGAACACCATATATTTT.